This T cell receptor (beta chain) is from a study of vaccination and CD4 T cells after COVID-19. Concerning this clonotype itself: Its specificity is not known.

The Oncomine TCR Beta short-read assay sequenced DNA from cultured CD4+ T cells. TCRdb reprocessed the PCR reads via MiXCR and lists one record per CDR3 protein. The repertoire holds roughly 9,900 distinct CDR3 sequences, with around a third as singletons. Per germline, CDR1 WSHSY and CDR2 SAAADI. The CDR3 has 14 amino acids. The V gene lost 3 bases and the J gene lost 11 bases, with 14 bases spanning the gap. Treatment given: approximately nine-day PBMC culture with coronavirus spike peptide pools or control peptides (ViraFEST assay). CD4+ T cells of the unexposed donor were collected before the COVID-19 pandemic (2011-2018).

The clonotype was recovered from a human donor in good health. This sequence joins TRBV10-2 and TRBJ1-6; D remains ambiguous. The sequenced material came from CD4+ T cells from blood, cultured in vitro. Here the CDR3 DNA reads TGCGCCAGCAGTGAACGAGAAAGGAGAGCACCCCTCCACTTT. This encodes CASSERERRAPLHF.